This T cell receptor (beta chain) was profiled in a study of siplizumab effects on memory and regulatory T cells. The CDR3 contains 15 residues. V dropped 7 bases and J dropped 6 bases, with 20 bases sitting between them. Per germline, CDR1 SGHRS and CDR2 YFSETQ. Measured with immunoSEQ multiplex PCR; TCRdb has only the in-frame clones, and not every one. The sample includes 55,000 to 70,000 clones, over 90% of them seen just once. The rearrangement links TRBV5-1 to TRBJ1-5; D remains ambiguous. The TCR originated in a human donor in good health. The sequenced material came from CD8+ T cells sorted from blood. CDR3: CASAPTGPAPQPQHF. The CDR3 nucleotides read TGCGCCAGCGCCCCTACCGGACCCGCCCCTCAGCCCCAGCATTTT.